A single TCR beta chain is shown here with its context. This entry comes from a study of shared clonotypes between healthy human individuals. Some clones are missing from TCRdb's copy, which holds only in-frame ones; the method was immunoSEQ multiplex PCR. This table has approximately 530,000 clones, 95% to 97% appearing once. The V gene's germline CDR1 is LNHDA and CDR2 SQIVND (reference sequence). Trimming removed 0 bases at V and 1 base at J, with 5 bases between. This CDR3 comprises 14 residues. The genes are TRBV19 and TRBJ2-3, with D uncertain. The source is a woman aged 25 to 39 in good health. The sequenced sample consisted of naive CD4+ T cells sorted from blood. Noted subset: CD45RA+ positively selected. DNA of the CDR3: TGTGCCAGTAGTATAGATCTCGGCACAGATACGCAGTATTTT. Residues: CASSIDLGTDTQYF.